This T cell receptor beta chain came from a study of shared clonotypes between healthy human individuals. Regarding the study as a whole: Sequencing depth was predicted to influence how clonotypes are shared among donors. Incomplete sequencing of sorted subsets was indicated by rarefaction despite large depth.

Here immunoSEQ multiplex PCR was the method, and the copy in TCRdb shows in-frame clones only, minus some. The sample has around 1.5 million clones, approximately 98% seen once. After removal of 3 bases from V and 0 bases from J, the junction contained 2 bases not matched to a gene. The germline CDR1 and CDR2 sequences are SGDLS and YYNGEE. This CDR3 spans 14 amino acids. As to this clone: Its target is unknown.

Source material: naive CD4+ T cells sorted from blood. Subset indicated: CD45RA+ positively selected. The J gene is TRBJ1-1, the V gene TRBV9, with 7 bases aligning to TRBD1. This TCR came from a man aged 25-45 years in good health. This CDR3 reads CASSAGTVNTEAFF. In DNA, the CDR3 is TGTGCCAGCAGCGCGGGGACAGTGAACACTGAAGCTTTCTTT.